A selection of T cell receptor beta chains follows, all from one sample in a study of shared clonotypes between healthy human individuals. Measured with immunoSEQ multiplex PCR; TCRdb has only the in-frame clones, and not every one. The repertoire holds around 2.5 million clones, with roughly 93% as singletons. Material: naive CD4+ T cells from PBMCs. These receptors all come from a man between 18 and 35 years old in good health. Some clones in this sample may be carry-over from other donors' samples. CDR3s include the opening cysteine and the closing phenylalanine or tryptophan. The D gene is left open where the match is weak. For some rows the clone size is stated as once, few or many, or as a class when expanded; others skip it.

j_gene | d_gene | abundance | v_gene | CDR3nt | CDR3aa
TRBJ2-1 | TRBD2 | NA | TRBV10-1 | TGCGCCAGCAGTAGACTAGCGGGAGACGCCTACAATGAGCAGTTCTTC | CASSRLAGDAYNEQFF
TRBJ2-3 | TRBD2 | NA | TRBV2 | TGTGCCAGCAGTGAAGGGACTAGCGGCACAGATACGCAGTATTTT | CASSEGTSGTDTQYF
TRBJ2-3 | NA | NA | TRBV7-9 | TGTGCCAGCAGCTTAACTTCAGATACGCAGTATTTT | CASSLTSDTQYF
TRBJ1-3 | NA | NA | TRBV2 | TGTGCCAGCAAACCAATGGAGGGAAACACCATATATTTT | CASKPMEGNTIYF
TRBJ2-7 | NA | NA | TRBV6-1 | TGTGCCAGCAGTGAAAGGGGAAGCTACGAGCAGTACTTC | CASSERGSYEQYF
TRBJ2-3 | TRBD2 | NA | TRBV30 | TGTGCCTGGAAGGTAGCGGGAGGGCCATTATTTACAGATACGCAGTATTTT | CAWKVAGGPLFTDTQYF
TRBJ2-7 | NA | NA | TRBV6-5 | TGTGCCAGCAGTTACTCGAGAACAGAGGAGCAGTACTTC | CASSYSRTEEQYF
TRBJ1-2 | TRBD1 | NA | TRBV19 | TGTGCCAGTAGGGAATCCGGGACAGGCTATGGCTACACCTTC | CASRESGTGYGYTF
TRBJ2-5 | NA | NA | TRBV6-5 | TGTGCCAGCAGACCAGCAGGGGTTGAGACCCAGTACTTC | CASRPAGVETQYF
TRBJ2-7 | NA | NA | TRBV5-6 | TGTGCCAGCAGATCACGTACCGGACCCTACGAGCAGTACTTC | CASRSRTGPYEQYF
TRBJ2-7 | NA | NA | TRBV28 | TGTGCCAGCAGTTTAGACTTTGGTACGGCAATCTACGAGCAGTACTTC | CASSLDFGTAIYEQYF
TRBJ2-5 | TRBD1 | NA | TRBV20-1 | TGCAGTGCTCGCAGGGGGGAGACCCAGTACTTC | CSARRGETQYF
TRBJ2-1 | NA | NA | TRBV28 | TGTGCCAGCAGTTTAGCCCCTAATTCCTACAATGAGCAGTTCTTC | CASSLAPNSYNEQFF
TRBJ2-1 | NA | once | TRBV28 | TGTGCCAGCAGTCCGCCGGAGAGGGAGGCTGAGCAGTTCTTC | CASSPPEREAEQFF
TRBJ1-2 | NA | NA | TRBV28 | TGTGCCAGCAGCCCAGGGGTTAGGAGGAGTGGCTACACCTTC | CASSPGVRRSGYTF
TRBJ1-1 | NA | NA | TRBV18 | TGTGCCAGCTCACAAACGGCGGGGGTAAGGACTGAAGCTTTCTTT | CASSQTAGVRTEAFF
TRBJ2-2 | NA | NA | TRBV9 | TGTGCCAGCAGCGAGGCCGGGTCGGGCTTCACCGGGGAGCTGTTTTTT | CASSEAGSGFTGELFF
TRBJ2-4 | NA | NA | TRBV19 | TGTGCCAGTAGCGTTAAACCCGTCGACATTCAGTACTTC | CASSVKPVDIQYF
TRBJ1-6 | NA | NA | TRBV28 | TGTGCCAGCAGCTTAGACCCGGGCGGTAATTCACCCCTCCACTTT | CASSLDPGGNSPLHF
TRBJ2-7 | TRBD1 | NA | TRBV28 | TGTGCCAGCAGTCCCCCCGGACAGGGAGTCGACGAGCAGTACTTC | CASSPPGQGVDEQYF
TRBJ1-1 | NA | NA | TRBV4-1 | TGCGCCAGCAGCCAAGTCACAGGATTTATGAACACTGAAGCTTTCTTT | CASSQVTGFMNTEAFF
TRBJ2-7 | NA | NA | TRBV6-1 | TGTGCCAGCAGTGAGGTAGGGCAGGTTTACGAGCAGTACTTC | CASSEVGQVYEQYF
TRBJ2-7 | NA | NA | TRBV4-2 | TGTGCCAGCAGCCAAGCAAGCAGCTCCTACGAGCAGTACTTC | CASSQASSSYEQYF